This TCR beta chain is from a study of blood T cell repertoires in COVID-19. In the original analysis: Reference gene primer amplification in the assay estimated nucleated cell counts. Profiling relied on immunoSEQ multiplex PCR, and the TCRdb table lists in-frame clones only, not all of them. That table is the source of V, J and clone size, and D and trimming were worked out from the DNA. This sample has 200,000 to 250,000 clones, with around 83% found just once. This sequence was found in a woman between 18 and 30 years old with acute or convalescent COVID-19. The sequenced sample consisted of peripheral blood.

The CDR3 protein is CASTWGHSNTGELFF. For the CDR3, the DNA is TGTGCCAGCACCTGGGGACATTCGAACACCGGGGAGCTGTTTTTT. The V gene is TRBV6-6, the J gene TRBJ2-2; perhaps TRBD1 as D (6 bases). The CDR3 sequence is 15 residues long. The germline gives CDR1 MNHNY, CDR2 SVGAGI (reference sequence). Trimming took off 7 bases at V and 0 bases at J, with 12 bases between the two ends.